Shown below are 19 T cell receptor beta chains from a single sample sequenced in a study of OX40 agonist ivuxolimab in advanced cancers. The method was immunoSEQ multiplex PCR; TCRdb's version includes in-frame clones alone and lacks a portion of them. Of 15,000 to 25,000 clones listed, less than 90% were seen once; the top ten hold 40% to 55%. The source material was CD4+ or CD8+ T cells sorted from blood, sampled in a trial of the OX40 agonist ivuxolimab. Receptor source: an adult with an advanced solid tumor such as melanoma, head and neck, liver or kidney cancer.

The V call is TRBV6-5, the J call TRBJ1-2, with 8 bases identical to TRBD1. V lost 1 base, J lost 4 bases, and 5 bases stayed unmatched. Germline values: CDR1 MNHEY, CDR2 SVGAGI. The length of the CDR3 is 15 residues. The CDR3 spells CASSYWTGSGYGYTF. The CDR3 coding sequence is TGTGCCAGCAGTTACTGGACAGGGTCGGGCTATGGCTACACCTTC.

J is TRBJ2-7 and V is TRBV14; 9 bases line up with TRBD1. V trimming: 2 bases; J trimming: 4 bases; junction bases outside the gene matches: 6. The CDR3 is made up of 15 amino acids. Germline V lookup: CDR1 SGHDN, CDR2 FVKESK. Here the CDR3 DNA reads TGTGCCAGCAGCCAACCGGGACAGGGAATGTACGAGCAGTACTTC. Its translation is CASSQPGQGMYEQYF.

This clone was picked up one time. CDR3 sequence: CASRGGLQGNIQYF. In nucleotides, the CDR3 is TGTGCCAGCAGGGGGGGACTTCAGGGGAACATTCAGTACTTC. This sequence joins TRBV6-1 and TRBJ2-4; D could derive from TRBD1 or TRBD2 (6 bases each). CDR1 is MNHNS and CDR2 is SASEGT in the germline V gene. Trimming stripped 6 bases from V and 7 bases from J, with 16 bases between. CDR3 length: 14 amino acids.

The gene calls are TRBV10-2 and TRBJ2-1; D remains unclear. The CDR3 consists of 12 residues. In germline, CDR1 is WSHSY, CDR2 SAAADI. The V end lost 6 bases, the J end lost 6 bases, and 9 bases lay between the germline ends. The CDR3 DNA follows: TGCGCCAGCAGAGGGATTCCCAATGAGCAGTTCTTC. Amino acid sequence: CASRGIPNEQFF.

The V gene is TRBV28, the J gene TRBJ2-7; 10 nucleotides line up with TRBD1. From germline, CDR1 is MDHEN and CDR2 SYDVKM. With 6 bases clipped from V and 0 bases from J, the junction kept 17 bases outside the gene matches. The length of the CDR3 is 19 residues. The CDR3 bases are TGTGCCAGCAGGCCGATCTACACCGGGACAGGGGCCTTCTCCTACGAGCAGTACTTC. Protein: CASRPIYTGTGAFSYEQYF.

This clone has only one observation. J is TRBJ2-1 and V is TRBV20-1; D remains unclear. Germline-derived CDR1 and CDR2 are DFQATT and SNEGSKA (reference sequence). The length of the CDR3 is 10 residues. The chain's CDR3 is CSPRELEQFF. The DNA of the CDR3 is TGCAGCCCTAGAGAGCTTGAGCAGTTCTTC.

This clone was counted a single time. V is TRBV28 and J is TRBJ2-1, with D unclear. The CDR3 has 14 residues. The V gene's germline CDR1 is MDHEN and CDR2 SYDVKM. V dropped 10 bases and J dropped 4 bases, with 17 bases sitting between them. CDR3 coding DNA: TGTGCCACCCATACCCCGAACTTATACAATGAGCAGTTCTTC. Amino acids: CATHTPNLYNEQFF.

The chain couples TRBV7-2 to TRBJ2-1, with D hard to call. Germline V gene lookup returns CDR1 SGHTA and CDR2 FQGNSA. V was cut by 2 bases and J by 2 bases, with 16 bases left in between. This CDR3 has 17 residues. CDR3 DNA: TGTGCCAGCAGCTTACGAAGCCTACACGATCCCTACAATGAGCAGTTCTTC. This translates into CASSLRSLHDPYNEQFF.

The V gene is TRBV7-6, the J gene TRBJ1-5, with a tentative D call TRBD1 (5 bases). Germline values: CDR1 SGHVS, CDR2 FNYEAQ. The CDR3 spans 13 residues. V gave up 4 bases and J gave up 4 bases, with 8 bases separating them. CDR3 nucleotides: TGTGCCAGCAGCTCCAGGGAGAATCAGCCCCAGCATTTT. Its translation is CASSSRENQPQHF.

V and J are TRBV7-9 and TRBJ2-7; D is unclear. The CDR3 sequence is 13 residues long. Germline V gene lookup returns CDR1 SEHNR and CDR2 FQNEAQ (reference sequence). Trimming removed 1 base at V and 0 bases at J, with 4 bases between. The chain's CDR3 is CASSLETSYEQYF. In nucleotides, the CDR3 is TGTGCCAGCAGCTTAGAAACCTCCTACGAGCAGTACTTC.

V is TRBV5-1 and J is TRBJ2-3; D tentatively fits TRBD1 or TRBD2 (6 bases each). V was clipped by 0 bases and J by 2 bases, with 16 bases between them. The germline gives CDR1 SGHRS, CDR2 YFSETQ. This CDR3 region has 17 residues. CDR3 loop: CASSLVVWGADTDTQYF. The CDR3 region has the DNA TGCGCCAGCAGCTTGGTCGTCTGGGGGGCTGACACAGATACGCAGTATTTT.

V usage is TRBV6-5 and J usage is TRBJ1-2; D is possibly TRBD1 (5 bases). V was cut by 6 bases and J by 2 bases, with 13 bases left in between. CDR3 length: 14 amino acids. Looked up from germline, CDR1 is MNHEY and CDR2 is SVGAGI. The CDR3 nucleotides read TGTGCCAGCAGAGCCCCCGGGACGAACTATGGCTACACCTTC. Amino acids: CASRAPGTNYGYTF.

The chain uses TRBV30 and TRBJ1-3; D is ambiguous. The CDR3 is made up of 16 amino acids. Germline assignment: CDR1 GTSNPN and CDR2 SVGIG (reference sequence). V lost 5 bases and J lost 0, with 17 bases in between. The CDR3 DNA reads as TGTGCCTGGCAGCCCGACCCGATGGACTCTGGAAACACCATATATTTT. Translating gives CAWQPDPMDSGNTIYF.

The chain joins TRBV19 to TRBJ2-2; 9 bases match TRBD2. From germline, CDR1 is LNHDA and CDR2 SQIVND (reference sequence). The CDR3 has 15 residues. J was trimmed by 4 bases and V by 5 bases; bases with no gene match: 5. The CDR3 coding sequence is TGTGCCAGTAGTTTGCTAGCGGGGCCCACCGGGGAGCTGTTTTTT. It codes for CASSLLAGPTGELFF.

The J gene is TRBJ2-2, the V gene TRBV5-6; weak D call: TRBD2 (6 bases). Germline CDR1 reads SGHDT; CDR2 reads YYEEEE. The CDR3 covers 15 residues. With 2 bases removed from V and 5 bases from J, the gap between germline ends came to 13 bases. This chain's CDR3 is CASSFALASTGELFF. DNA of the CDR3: TGTGCCAGCAGCTTCGCTCTAGCGAGTACCGGGGAGCTGTTTTTT.

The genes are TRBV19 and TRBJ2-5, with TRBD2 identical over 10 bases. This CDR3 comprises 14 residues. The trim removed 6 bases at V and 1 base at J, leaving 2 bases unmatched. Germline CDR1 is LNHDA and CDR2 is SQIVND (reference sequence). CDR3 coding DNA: TGTGCCAGTAGCCGACTAGCGGGCCAAGAGACCCAGTACTTC. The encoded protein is CASSRLAGQETQYF.

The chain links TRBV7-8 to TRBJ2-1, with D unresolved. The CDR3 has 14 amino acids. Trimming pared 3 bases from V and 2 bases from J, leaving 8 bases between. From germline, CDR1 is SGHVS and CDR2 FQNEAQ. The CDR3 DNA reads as TGTGCCAGCAGCTTGGACCAGGCCTACAATGAGCAGTTCTTC. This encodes CASSLDQAYNEQFF.

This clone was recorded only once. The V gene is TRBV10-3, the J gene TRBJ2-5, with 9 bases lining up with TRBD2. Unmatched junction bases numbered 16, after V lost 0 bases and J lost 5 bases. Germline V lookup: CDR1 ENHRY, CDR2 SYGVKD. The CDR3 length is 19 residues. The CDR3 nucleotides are TGTGCCATCAGTGAGTCGGCTAGTGAAAGGGAGCGGGAGGTGGAGACCCAGTACTTC. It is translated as CAISESASEREREVETQYF.

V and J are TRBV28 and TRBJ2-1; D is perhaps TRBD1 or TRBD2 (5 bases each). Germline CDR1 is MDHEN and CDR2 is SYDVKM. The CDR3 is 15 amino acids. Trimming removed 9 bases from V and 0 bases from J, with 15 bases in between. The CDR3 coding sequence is TGTGCCAGTGGCGTGGGGACGACCTCCTACAATGAGCAGTTCTTC. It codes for CASGVGTTSYNEQFF. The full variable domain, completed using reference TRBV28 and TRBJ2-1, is DVKVTQSSRYLVKRTGEKVFLECVQDMDHENMFWYRQDPGLGLRLIYFSYDVKMKEKGDIPEGYSVSREKKERFSLILESASTNQTSMYLCASGVGTTSYNEQFFGPGTRLTVL.